This TCR beta chain was found in a study of blood T cell repertoires in COVID-19. The germline V gene encodes CDR1 SEHNR and CDR2 FQNEAQ (reference sequence). The V and J ends lost 10 bases and 7 bases, in that order; junction bases with no gene match: 15. This CDR3 region has 15 residues. Sequencing was performed with immunoSEQ multiplex PCR; in TCRdb, only in-frame clones are kept and a portion is missing. The sample lists about 220,000 clones, about 79% occurring once. This receptor was taken from a woman between 40 and 55 years old with acute COVID-19. The genes are TRBV7-9 and TRBJ2-2; 7 bases map to TRBD1. The sequenced sample was PBMCs or T cells enriched from blood (not recorded which). CDR3 in DNA: TGTGCCACCCGGGACAGCCAACACTCTGGCGGGGAGCTGTTTTTT. It translates to CATRDSQHSGGELFF.